The clone carrying this T cell receptor beta chain has more than one count but fewer than ten. Antigen specificity is unknown. The planned depth of sequencing spanned 1 in 200,000 to 1 in 1 million T cells. This table comes from immunoSEQ multiplex PCR, and its TCRdb copy is limited to in-frame clones, with some not included. The repertoire includes 70,000 to 85,000 clones, more than 70% of them detected once, and roughly 7.1% sits in the top ten. The sample comes from a study of cytotoxic CD8 clonotypes in ibrutinib-treated CLL. Across the study: Each sample contained, on average, about 250,000 productive templates and 95,000 or so productive rearrangements. Study outcomes and limitations: At ibrutinib response, clonality increased, and at progression it declined back toward baseline. Sampling times differed between sustained-remission and progressing patients.

Trimming took off 5 bases at V and 4 bases at J, with 14 bases between the two ends. This CDR3 region has 14 residues. Germline loops: CDR1 KGHSH, CDR2 LQKENI. The gene calls are TRBV18 and TRBJ1-2; D perhaps matches TRBD1 (6 bases). This clonotype originated in a human donor with chronic lymphocytic leukemia. The sample was PBMCs, taken at disease progression, from a patient treated with ibrutinib. The CDR3 nucleotides are TGTGCCAGCTCATCACAACAGGGAACCTATGGCTACACCTTC. Its protein is CASSSQQGTYGYTF.